This section outlines one T cell receptor beta chain sequence together with its context. The antigen is not known. The data were taken from a study of immune evolution from preneoplasia to lung adenocarcinoma. Study-level results: Highest clonality occurred in KRAS-mutant, not EGFR-mutant or double wild-type, nodules. Later-stage lesions seemingly showed higher T cell density and diversity than normal lung.

Looked up from germline, CDR1 is SEHNR and CDR2 is FQNEAQ (reference sequence). The CDR3 extends over 18 amino acids. The V segment lost 2 bases and the J segment 0 bases; nucleotides outside the gene matches: 13. The method was immunoSEQ multiplex PCR; TCRdb's version includes in-frame clones alone and lacks a portion of them. The data hold approximately 9,000 clones, with roughly 77% observed a single time. Patient tissue came from resections in Japan or China, 2014–2017. Sequencing was carried out using FFPE minimally invasive lung adenocarcinoma tissue. The receptor was derived from a donor of 70 years or more with lung adenocarcinoma. The V call is TRBV7-9, the J call TRBJ2-7; 7 bases align to TRBD2. CDR3 DNA: TGTGCCAGCAGCTTAATCGGTCCAGCGGGAAGGAGCTCCTACGAGCAGTACTTC. It is translated as CASSLIGPAGRSSYEQYF.